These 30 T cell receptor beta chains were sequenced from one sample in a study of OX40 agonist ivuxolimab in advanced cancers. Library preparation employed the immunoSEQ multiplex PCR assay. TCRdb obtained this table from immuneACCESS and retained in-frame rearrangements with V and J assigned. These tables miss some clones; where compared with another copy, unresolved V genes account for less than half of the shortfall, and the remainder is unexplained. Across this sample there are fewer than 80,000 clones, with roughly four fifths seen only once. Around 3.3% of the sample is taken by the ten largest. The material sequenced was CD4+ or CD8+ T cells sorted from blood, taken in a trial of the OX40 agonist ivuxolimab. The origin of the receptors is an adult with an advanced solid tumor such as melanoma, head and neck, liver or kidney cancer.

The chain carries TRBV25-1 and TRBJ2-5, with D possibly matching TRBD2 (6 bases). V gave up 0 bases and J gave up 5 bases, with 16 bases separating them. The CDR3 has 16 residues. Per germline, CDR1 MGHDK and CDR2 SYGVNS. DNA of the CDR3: TGTGCCAGCAGTGAATATATAGGGACTGCGGGGGAGACCCAGTACTTC. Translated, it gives CASSEYIGTAGETQYF. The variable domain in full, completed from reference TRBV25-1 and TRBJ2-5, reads EADIYQTPRYLVIGTGKKITLECSQTMGHDKMYWYQQDPGMELHLIHYSYGVNSTEKGDLSSESTVSRIRTEHFPLTLESARPSHTSQYLCASSEYIGTAGETQYFGPGTRLLVL.

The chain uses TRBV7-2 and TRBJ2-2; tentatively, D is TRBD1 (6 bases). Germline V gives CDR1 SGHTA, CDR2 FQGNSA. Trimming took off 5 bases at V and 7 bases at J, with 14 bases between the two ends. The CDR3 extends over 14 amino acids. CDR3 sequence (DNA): TGTGCCAGCAGCCGTTGGGACACTAGCGGGGAGCTGTTTTTT. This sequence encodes CASSRWDTSGELFF.

The CDR3 DNA reads as TGTGCCAGCAATTTCCTGGACCCAAGCACAGATACGCAGTATTTT. Translating it yields CASNFLDPSTDTQYF. The V call is TRBV2, the J call TRBJ2-3; the D is unclear. This CDR3 has 15 amino acids. CDR1 and CDR2 (germline): SNHLY, FYNNEI. Trimming took off 7 bases at V and 0 bases at J, with 14 bases between the two ends.

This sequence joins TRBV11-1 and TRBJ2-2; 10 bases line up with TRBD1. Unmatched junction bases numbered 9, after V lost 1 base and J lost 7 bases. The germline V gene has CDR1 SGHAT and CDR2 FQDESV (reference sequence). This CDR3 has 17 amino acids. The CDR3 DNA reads TGTGCCAGCAGCTTAGGACGGGACAGGGGTCGAGTCGGGGAGCTGTTTTTT. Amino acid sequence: CASSLGRDRGRVGELFF.

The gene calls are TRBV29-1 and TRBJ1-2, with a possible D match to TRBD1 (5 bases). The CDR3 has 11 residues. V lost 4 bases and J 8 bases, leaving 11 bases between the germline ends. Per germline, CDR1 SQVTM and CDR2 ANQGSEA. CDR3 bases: TGCAGCGTTGCGGGGGGGGACGGCTACACCTTC. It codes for CSVAGGDGYTF. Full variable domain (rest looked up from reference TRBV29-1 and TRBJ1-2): SAVISQKPSRDICQRGTSLTIQCQVDSQVTMMFWYRQQPGQSLTLIATANQGSEATYESGFVIDKFPISRPNLTFSTLTVSNMSPEDSSIYLCSVAGGDGYTFGSGTRLTVV.

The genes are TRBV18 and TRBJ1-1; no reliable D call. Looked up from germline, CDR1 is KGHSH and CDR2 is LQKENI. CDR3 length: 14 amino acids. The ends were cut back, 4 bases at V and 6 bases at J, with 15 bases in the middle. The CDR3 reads CASSRAGSSPEAFF. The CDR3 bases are TGTGCCAGCTCACGGGCTGGTAGTTCGCCTGAAGCTTTCTTT.

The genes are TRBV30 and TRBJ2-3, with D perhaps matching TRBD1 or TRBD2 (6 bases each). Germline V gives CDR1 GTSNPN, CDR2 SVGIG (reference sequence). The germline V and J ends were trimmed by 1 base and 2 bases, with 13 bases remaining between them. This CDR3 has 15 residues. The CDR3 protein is CAWSGLGGTTDTQYF. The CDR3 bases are TGTGCCTGGAGTGGATTGGGGGGCACCACAGATACGCAGTATTTT.

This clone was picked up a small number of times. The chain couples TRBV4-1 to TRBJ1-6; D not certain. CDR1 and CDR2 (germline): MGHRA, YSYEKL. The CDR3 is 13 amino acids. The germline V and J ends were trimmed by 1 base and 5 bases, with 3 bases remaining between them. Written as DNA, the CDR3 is TGCGCCAGCAGCCAAGTTCATAATTCACCCCTCCACTTT. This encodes CASSQVHNSPLHF.

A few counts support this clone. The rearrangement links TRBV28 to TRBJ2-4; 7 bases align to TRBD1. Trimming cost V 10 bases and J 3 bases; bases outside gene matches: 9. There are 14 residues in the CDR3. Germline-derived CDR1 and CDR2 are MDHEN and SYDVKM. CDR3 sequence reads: CAITNRDSKNIQYF. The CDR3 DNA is TGTGCCATTACAAACCGGGACAGCAAAAACATTCAGTACTTC. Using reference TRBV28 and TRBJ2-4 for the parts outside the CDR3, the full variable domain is DVKVTQSSRYLVKRTGEKVFLECVQDMDHENMFWYRQDPGLGLRLIYFSYDVKMKEKGDIPEGYSVSREKKERFSLILESASTNQTSMYLCAITNRDSKNIQYFGAGTRLSVL.

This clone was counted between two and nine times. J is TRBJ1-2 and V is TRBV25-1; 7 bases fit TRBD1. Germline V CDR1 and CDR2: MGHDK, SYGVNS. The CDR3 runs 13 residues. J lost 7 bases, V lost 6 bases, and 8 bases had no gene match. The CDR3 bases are TGTGCCAGCAGAGGATCAGGGGGTCCTGGCTACACCTTC. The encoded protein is CASRGSGGPGYTF.

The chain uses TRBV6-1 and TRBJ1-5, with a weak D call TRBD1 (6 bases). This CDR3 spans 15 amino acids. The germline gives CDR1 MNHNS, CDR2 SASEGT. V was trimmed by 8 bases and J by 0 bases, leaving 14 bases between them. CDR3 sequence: CASRTGSDSNQPQHF. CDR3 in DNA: TGTGCCAGCCGAACAGGGTCGGATAGCAATCAGCCCCAGCATTTT.

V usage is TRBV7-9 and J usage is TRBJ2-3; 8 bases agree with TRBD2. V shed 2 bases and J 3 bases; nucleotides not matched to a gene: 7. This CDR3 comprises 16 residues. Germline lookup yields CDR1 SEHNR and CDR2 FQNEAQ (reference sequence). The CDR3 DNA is TGTGCCAGCAGCTTACCCACCCGGGGGGGGACAGATACGCAGTATTTT. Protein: CASSLPTRGGTDTQYF.

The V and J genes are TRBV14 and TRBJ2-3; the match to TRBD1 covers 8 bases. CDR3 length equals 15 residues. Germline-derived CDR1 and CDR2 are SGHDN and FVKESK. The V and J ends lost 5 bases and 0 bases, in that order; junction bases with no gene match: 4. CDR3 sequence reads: CASSANRGSTDTQYF. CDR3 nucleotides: TGTGCCAGCAGCGCGAACAGGGGGAGCACAGATACGCAGTATTTT.

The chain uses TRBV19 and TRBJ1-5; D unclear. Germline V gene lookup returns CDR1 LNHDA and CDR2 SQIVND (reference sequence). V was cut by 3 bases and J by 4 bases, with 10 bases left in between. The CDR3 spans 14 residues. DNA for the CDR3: TGTGCCAGTAGTATTCGGGGTCGGAATCAGCCCCAGCATTTT. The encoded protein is CASSIRGRNQPQHF.

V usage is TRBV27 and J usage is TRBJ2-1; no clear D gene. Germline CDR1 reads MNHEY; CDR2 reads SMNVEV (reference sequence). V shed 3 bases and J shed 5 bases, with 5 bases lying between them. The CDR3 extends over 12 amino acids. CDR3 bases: TGTGCCAGCAGTTTCCGTGACAATGAGCAGTTCTTC. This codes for CASSFRDNEQFF.

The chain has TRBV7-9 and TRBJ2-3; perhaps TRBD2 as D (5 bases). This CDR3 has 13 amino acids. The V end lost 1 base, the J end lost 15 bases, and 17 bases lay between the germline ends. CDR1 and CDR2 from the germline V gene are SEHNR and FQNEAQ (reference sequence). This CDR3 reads CASSLGGGGGPYF. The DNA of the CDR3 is TGTGCCAGCAGCTTAGGCGGTGGAGGCGGCCCCTATTTT.

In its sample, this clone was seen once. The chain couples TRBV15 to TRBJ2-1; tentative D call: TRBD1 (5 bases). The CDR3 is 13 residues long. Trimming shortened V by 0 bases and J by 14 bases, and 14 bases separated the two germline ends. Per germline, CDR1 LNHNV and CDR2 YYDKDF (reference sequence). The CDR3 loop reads CATSRDLGRDEFF. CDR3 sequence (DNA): TGTGCCACCAGCAGAGATTTAGGCAGGGATGAGTTCTTC.

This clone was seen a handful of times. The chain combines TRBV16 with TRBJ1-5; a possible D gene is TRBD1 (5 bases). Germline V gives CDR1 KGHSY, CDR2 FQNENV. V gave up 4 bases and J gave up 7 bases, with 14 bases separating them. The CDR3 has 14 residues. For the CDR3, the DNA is TGTGCCAGCAGCCCACGAAACGGGGGACAGCCCCAGCATTTT. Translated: CASSPRNGGQPQHF.

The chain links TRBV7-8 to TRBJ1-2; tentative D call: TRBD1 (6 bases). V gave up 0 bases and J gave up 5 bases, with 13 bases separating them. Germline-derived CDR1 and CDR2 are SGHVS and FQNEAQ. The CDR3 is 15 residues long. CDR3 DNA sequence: TGTGCCAGCAGCTTAGCACCTTCGACAGGTTATGGCTACACCTTC. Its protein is CASSLAPSTGYGYTF.

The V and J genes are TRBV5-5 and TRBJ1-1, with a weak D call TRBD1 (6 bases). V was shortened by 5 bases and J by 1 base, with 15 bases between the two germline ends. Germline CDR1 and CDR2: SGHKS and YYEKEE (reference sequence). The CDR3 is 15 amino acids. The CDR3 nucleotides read TGTGCCAGCAGTACCCGGACAGAAGGGAACACTGAAGCTTTCTTT. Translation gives CASSTRTEGNTEAFF. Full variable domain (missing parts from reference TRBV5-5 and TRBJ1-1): DAGVTQSPTHLIKTRGQQVTLRCSPISGHKSVSWYQQVLGQGPQFIFQYYEKEERGRGNFPDRFSARQFPNYSSELNVNALLLGDSALYLCASSTRTEGNTEAFFGQGTRLTVV.

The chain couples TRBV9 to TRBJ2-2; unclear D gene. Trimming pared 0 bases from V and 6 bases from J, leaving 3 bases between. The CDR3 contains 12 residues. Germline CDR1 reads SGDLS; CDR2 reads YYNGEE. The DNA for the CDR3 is TGTGCCAGCAGCGTAGAACCCGGGGAGCTGTTTTTT. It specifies CASSVEPGELFF.

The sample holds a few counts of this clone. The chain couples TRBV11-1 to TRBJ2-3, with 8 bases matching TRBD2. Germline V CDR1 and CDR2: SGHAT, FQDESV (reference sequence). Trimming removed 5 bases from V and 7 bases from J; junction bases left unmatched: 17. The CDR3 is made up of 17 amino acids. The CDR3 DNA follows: TGTGCCAGCAGCCCCCCACAGGGAAGCGGGGGTCGTAATACGCAGTATTTT. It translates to CASSPPQGSGGRNTQYF.

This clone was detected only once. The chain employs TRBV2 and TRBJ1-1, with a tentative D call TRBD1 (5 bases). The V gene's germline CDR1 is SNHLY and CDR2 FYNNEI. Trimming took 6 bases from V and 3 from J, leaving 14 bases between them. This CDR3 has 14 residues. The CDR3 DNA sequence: TGTGCCAGCAGCCTGGACAATGCGGACACTGAAGCTTTCTTT. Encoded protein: CASSLDNADTEAFF.

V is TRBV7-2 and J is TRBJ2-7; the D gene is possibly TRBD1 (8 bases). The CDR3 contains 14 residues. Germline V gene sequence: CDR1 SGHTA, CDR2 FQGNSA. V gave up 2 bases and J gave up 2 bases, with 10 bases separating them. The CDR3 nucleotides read TGTGCCAGCAGCTTAACAGGGGGGGCCTACGAGCAGTACTTC. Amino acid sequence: CASSLTGGAYEQYF.

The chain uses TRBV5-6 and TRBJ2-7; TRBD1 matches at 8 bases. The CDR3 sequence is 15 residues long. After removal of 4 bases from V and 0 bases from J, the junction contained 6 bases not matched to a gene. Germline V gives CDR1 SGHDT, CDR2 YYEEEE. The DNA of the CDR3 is TGTGCCAGCAGCAGGACAGGGCACGGCTCCTACGAGCAGTACTTC. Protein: CASSRTGHGSYEQYF.

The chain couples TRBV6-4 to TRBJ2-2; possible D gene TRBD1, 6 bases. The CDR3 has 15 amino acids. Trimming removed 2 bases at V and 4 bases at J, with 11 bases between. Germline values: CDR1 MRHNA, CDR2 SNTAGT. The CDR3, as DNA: TGTGCCAGCAGTGACAGGGGCAGGGGCACCGGGGAGCTGTTTTTT. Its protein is CASSDRGRGTGELFF.

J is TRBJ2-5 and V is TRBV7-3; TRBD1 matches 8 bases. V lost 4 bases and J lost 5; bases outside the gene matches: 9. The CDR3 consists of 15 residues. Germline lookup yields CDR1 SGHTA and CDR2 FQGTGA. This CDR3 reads CASSSRTGPGETQYF. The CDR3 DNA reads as TGTGCCAGCAGCTCTAGGACAGGGCCGGGGGAGACCCAGTACTTC.

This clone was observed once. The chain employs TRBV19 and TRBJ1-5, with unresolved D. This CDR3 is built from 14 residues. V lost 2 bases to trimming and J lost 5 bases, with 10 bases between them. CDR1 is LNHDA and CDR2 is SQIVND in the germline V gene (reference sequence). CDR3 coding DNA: TGTGCCAGTAGTATACGGGCCGTCCATCAGCCCCAGCATTTT. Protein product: CASSIRAVHQPQHF.

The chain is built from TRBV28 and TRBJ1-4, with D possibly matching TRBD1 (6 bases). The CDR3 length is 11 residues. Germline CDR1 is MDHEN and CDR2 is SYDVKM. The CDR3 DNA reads TGTGCTGGGGGCAGACCTGAAAAACTGTTTTTT. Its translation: CAGGRPEKLFF.

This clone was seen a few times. The DNA for the CDR3 is TGTGCCAGCAGCTCACAACAGGGTACCTATGGCTACACCTTC. This gives the protein CASSSQQGTYGYTF. The chain couples TRBV7-9 to TRBJ1-2; the D gene is possibly TRBD1 (6 bases). CDR1 and CDR2 (germline): SEHNR, FQNEAQ (reference sequence). Trimming shortened V by 4 bases and J by 4 bases, and 13 bases separated the two germline ends. The CDR3 sequence is 14 residues long.